A single sample gave rise to the 21 T cell receptor beta chains below, sequenced in a study of blood T cell repertoires in COVID-19 (dated by TCRdb to the early 2020s). Library generation was performed with the immunoSEQ multiplex PCR assay. This is the immuneACCESS table as TCRdb keeps it, with only in-frame sequences that have V and J called. A part of the clones is gone; compared with another copy, unresolved V genes explain less than half, and the rest is unexplained. The sample table shows 200,000 to 250,000 clones, and around 80% are seen once. The ten most abundant clones make up over 15% of the sample. Sequenced input: peripheral blood. The source is an elderly woman with active or convalescent COVID-19.

The gene calls are TRBV5-1 and TRBJ2-5; 8 bases map to TRBD2. Germline loops: CDR1 SGHRS, CDR2 YFSETQ. With V trimmed by 0 bases and J by 5 bases, 3 bases remained unmatched. The CDR3 contains 14 residues. The CDR3 DNA sequence: TGCGCCAGCAGCTTGGCGGGAGGGGAGGAGACCCAGTACTTC. It encodes CASSLAGGEETQYF.

V is TRBV5-1 and J is TRBJ2-3; 7 bases agree with TRBD2. Germline CDR1 is SGHRS and CDR2 is YFSETQ. The V gene end was trimmed by 3 bases and the J gene end by 1 base; junction bases not matched to a gene: 5. This CDR3 contains 15 residues. The CDR3 reads CASSSLALGTDTQYF. CDR3 coding DNA: TGCGCCAGCAGCTCACTAGCGCTCGGCACAGATACGCAGTATTTT.

This chain links TRBV2 with TRBJ2-6; tentatively, D is TRBD1 (5 bases). The V and J ends lost 2 bases and 0 bases respectively, with 11 bases between them. CDR1 is SNHLY and CDR2 is FYNNEI in the germline V gene. The CDR3 totals 17 residues. The CDR3 reads CASSELTGSSGANVLTF. The CDR3 nucleotides read TGTGCCAGCAGTGAATTAACAGGAAGCTCTGGGGCCAACGTCCTGACTTTC. Filled out from reference TRBV2 and TRBJ2-6, the complete variable domain reads EPEVTQTPSHQVTQMGQEVILRCVPISNHLYFYWYRQILGQKVEFLVSFYNNEISEKSEIFDDQFSVERPDGSNFTLKIRSTKLEDSAMYFCASSELTGSSGANVLTFGAGSRLTVL.

The chain carries TRBV4-3 and TRBJ2-7, with a possible D match to TRBD1 (6 bases). V lost 0 bases, J lost 4 bases, and 16 bases lay in between. Germline CDR1 reads LGHNA; CDR2 reads YSLEER. This CDR3 contains 16 residues. CDR3 nucleotide sequence: TGCGCCAGCAGCCAAGATAAGAGACAGGTAGATTACGAGCAGTACTTC. Translating gives CASSQDKRQVDYEQYF.

V usage is TRBV6-5 and J usage is TRBJ2-2, with 8 bases lining up with TRBD1. The V gene end was trimmed by 11 bases and the J gene end by 4 bases; junction bases not matched to a gene: 9. Germline V gives CDR1 MNHEY, CDR2 SVGAGI. The CDR3 is 14 amino acids. The CDR3 spells CASWTGLSTGELFF. The DNA of the CDR3 is TGTGCCTCCTGGACAGGGTTGAGCACCGGGGAGCTGTTTTTT.

V gene TRBV18 combines with J gene TRBJ2-5; tentatively, D is TRBD1 (6 bases). Trimming took off 4 bases at V and 1 base at J, with 13 bases between the two ends. The germline V gene encodes CDR1 KGHSH and CDR2 LQKENI. The CDR3 extends over 15 amino acids. In nucleotides, the CDR3 is TGTGCCAGCTCACGAAGAGGGGGTAGCCAAGAGACCCAGTACTTC. Its protein is CASSRRGGSQETQYF.

Comment on this clone: A read error may produce the germline difference seen at one junction end. This chain links TRBV7-2 with TRBJ2-1; D may be TRBD1 (5 bases). CDR1 is SGHTA and CDR2 is FQGNSA in the germline V gene. This CDR3 is 14 amino acids long. The CDR3 spells CASSLFGADKEQFF. The DNA of the CDR3 is TGTGCCAGCAGCTTATTTGGGGCTGACAAAGAGCAGTTCTTC.

The sample holds a few counts of this clone. The chain links TRBV5-8 to TRBJ2-3; 9 bases fit TRBD2. The CDR3 has 16 residues. CDR1 is SGHTS and CDR2 is YDEGEE in the germline V gene. The V gene end was trimmed by 4 bases and the J gene end by 3 bases; junction bases not matched to a gene: 9. CDR3 in amino acids: CASSRGTSTRTDTQYF. The CDR3 bases are TGTGCCAGCAGCCGCGGGACTAGCACAAGAACAGATACGCAGTATTTT.

The rearrangement joins TRBV3-1 (or the pseudogene TRBV3-2) to TRBJ2-5, with 13 bases lining up with TRBD2. V lost 4 bases and J lost 2; bases outside the gene matches: 4. Germline CDR1 reads LGHDT; CDR2 reads YNNKEL (reference sequence). The CDR3 loop spans 16 amino acids. CDR3 residues: CASSLRTSGGQETQYF. The CDR3, as DNA: TGTGCCAGCAGCCTCAGGACTAGCGGGGGTCAAGAGACCCAGTACTTC.

The V call is TRBV7-8, the J call TRBJ2-7; TRBD2 matches at 14 bases. The V and J ends lost 1 base and 3 bases, in that order; junction bases with no gene match: 8. Germline V gene sequence: CDR1 SGHVS, CDR2 FQNEAQ. The CDR3 runs to 18 residues. CDR3 protein: CASSLGGTSGGESYEQYF. The CDR3 nucleotides are TGTGCCAGCAGCTTAGGAGGGACTAGCGGGGGAGAAAGCTACGAGCAGTACTTC. Full variable domain (remainder filled in from reference TRBV7-8 and TRBJ2-7): GAGVSQSPRYKVAKRGQDVALRCDPISGHVSLFWYQQALGQGPEFLTYFQNEAQLDKSGLPSDRFFAERPEGSVSTLKIQRTQQEDSAVYLCASSLGGTSGGESYEQYFGPGTRLTVT.

In its sample, this clone was seen once. The chain combines TRBV4-3 with TRBJ2-1; possibly TRBD2 for D (6 bases). The germline gives CDR1 LGHNA, CDR2 YSLEER. The CDR3 contains 15 residues. V lost 1 base and J 2 bases, leaving 9 bases between the germline ends. The CDR3 reads CASSQAGLTYNEQFF. For the CDR3, the DNA is TGCGCCAGCAGCCAAGCGGGACTGACCTACAATGAGCAGTTCTTC.

In this sample, this clone turned up a few times. V and J are TRBV10-3 and TRBJ2-7, with TRBD1 identical over 10 bases. J gave up 13 bases and V 6 bases, and 15 bases lay outside the gene matches. The CDR3 covers 14 residues. From germline, CDR1 is ENHRY and CDR2 SYGVKD. The CDR3 DNA is TGTGCCATCAGCGCCGGGACAGGGGCGTCAATCGGATACTTC. This encodes CAISAGTGASIGYF.

The V call is TRBV6-2 or TRBV6-3, the J call TRBJ1-2, with 10 positions matching TRBD1. This CDR3 is 15 amino acids long. Germline V CDR1 and CDR2: MNHEY, SVGEGT. With V trimmed by 2 bases and J by 4 bases, 4 bases remained unmatched. CDR3 DNA sequence: TGTGCCAGCAGTTACCGAGGACAGGGGGGCTATGGCTACACCTTC. It encodes CASSYRGQGGYGYTF.

This chain joins TRBV18 and TRBJ2-7; no firm D call. V lost 3 bases, J lost 4 bases, and 4 bases lay in between. Germline V gives CDR1 KGHSH, CDR2 LQKENI. The CDR3 covers 11 residues. The CDR3, as DNA: TGTGCCAGCTCACCCGGTTACGAGCAGTACTTC. This sequence encodes CASSPGYEQYF. Based on the CDR3 plus reference TRBV18 and TRBJ2-7, the full variable domain is NAGVMQNPRHLVRRRGQEARLRCSPMKGHSHVYWYRQLPEEGLKFMVYLQKENIIDESGMPKERFSAEFPKEGPSILRIQQVVRGDSAAYFCASSPGYEQYFGPGTRLTVT.

The CDR3: CASSPPPLAGGYNEQFF. CDR3 coding DNA: TGTGCCAGCTCACCACCCCCTCTAGCGGGGGGCTACAATGAGCAGTTCTTC. The chain combines TRBV18 with TRBJ2-1, with 11 bases aligning to TRBD2. With V trimmed by 0 bases and J by 3 bases, 4 bases remained unmatched. CDR3 size: 17 residues. Germline loops: CDR1 KGHSH, CDR2 LQKENI.

V and J are TRBV7-3 and TRBJ1-1; no clear D. The germline V and J ends were trimmed by 2 bases and 5 bases, with 9 bases remaining between them. Germline V gene sequence: CDR1 SGHTA, CDR2 FQGTGA. The CDR3 totals 13 residues. The DNA for the CDR3 is TGTGCCAGCAGCTTAGAACATTCAACTGAAGCTTTCTTT. Translation: CASSLEHSTEAFF.

This clone was found a few times. J is TRBJ1-5 and V is TRBV28; 7 bases map to TRBD1. This CDR3 is 13 amino acids long. The V gene's germline CDR1 is MDHEN and CDR2 SYDVKM. The trim removed 5 bases at V and 5 bases at J, leaving 3 bases unmatched. Written as DNA, the CDR3 is TGTGCCAGCAGTCCGACAGGGCATCAGCCCCAGCATTTT. Translated, it gives CASSPTGHQPQHF.

The chain couples TRBV11-2 to TRBJ2-7; no clear D. The V end lost 5 bases, the J end lost 3 bases, and 17 bases lay between the germline ends. Germline values: CDR1 SGHAT, CDR2 FQNNGV. The CDR3 runs to 15 residues. The CDR3, as DNA: TGTGCCAGCAGCCCACAAACCTTGGCCAGCTACGAGCAGTACTTC. Residues: CASSPQTLASYEQYF. Drawing the rest from reference TRBV11-2 and TRBJ2-7, the complete variable domain is EAGVAQSPRYKIIEKRQSVAFWCNPISGHATLYWYQQILGQGPKLLIQFQNNGVVDDSQLPKDRFSAERLKGVDSTLKIQPAKLEDSAVYLCASSPQTLASYEQYFGPGTRLTVT.

This chain joins TRBV5-1 and TRBJ2-7; 11 bases fit TRBD2. CDR1 is SGHRS, CDR2 YFSETQ, per germline. The trim removed 0 bases at V and 0 bases at J, leaving 5 bases unmatched. The CDR3 covers 17 residues. The CDR3 loop reads CASSLGSSGGPSYEQYF. The CDR3 DNA sequence: TGCGCCAGCAGCTTGGGGTCTAGCGGGGGGCCCTCCTACGAGCAGTACTTC. Supplemented by reference TRBV5-1 and TRBJ2-7, the full variable domain reads KAGVTQTPRYLIKTRGQQVTLSCSPISGHRSVSWYQQTPGQGLQFLFEYFSETQRNKGNFPGRFSGRQFSNSRSEMNVSTLELGDSALYLCASSLGSSGGPSYEQYFGPGTRLTVT.

The chain has TRBV7-2 and TRBJ1-1, with D possibly being TRBD1 (5 bases). The CDR3 contains 15 residues. From germline, CDR1 is SGHTA and CDR2 FQGNSA. V shed 6 bases and J shed 4 bases, with 18 bases lying between them. The CDR3 coding sequence is TGTGCCAGCAGGGTTAAACGGCAGGGAACCACTGAAGCTTTCTTT. Translated, it gives CASRVKRQGTTEAFF. The full variable domain, completed using reference TRBV7-2 and TRBJ1-1, is GAGVSQSPSNKVTEKGKDVELRCDPISGHTALYWYRQSLGQGLEFLIYFQGNSAPDKSGLPSDRFSAERTGGSVSTLTIQRTQQEDSAVYLCASRVKRQGTTEAFFGQGTRLTVV.

This clone appeared a few times. The V and J genes are TRBV9 and TRBJ2-2, with D perhaps matching TRBD1 (6 bases). V lost 1 base and J 1 base, leaving 8 bases between the germline ends. The germline CDR1 and CDR2 sequences are SGDLS and YYNGEE. This CDR3 has 15 residues. CDR3 region: CASSVPDRNTGELFF. In DNA form, the CDR3 reads TGTGCCAGCAGCGTACCGGACAGGAACACCGGGGAGCTGTTTTTT.